This T cell receptor beta chain came from a study of blood T cell repertoires in COVID-19. Across the study: The study drew acute and convalescent COVID-19 samples from the United States, Italy and Spain. In each case, the material was cDNA or gDNA derived from T cells, B-cell-depleted T cells, or PBMCs.

The CDR3 length is 21 residues. Germline V gives CDR1 MNHEY, CDR2 SMNVEV (reference sequence). The V segment lost 2 bases and the J segment 2 bases; nucleotides outside the gene matches: 19. Authors' methods: Reference gene primer amplification gave estimated nucleated cell counts. Measured with immunoSEQ multiplex PCR; TCRdb has only the in-frame clones, and not every one. The V and J calls and clone size come from that table; D and trimming were worked out from the DNA. The data show about 74,000 clones, around nine tenths seen once. The source material was peripheral blood. The V call is TRBV27, the J call TRBJ2-1; TRBD2 agrees at 9 bases. The TCR comes from a man between 65 and 85 years old with active or convalescent COVID-19. In DNA, the CDR3 is TGTGCCAGCAGTTTACGGCGGGGGGGGTTCTTAGCGGGAGAACCCTACAATGAGCAGTTCTTC. Translating it yields CASSLRRGGFLAGEPYNEQFF.